This T cell receptor (beta chain) was sequenced in a study of PD-L1 blockade in urothelial cancer. Study as a whole: A median approximately 140,000 T cells were found in blood samples.

Here immunoSEQ multiplex PCR was the method, and the copy in TCRdb shows in-frame clones only, minus some. The sample contains tens of thousands of clones, 85% to 90% of which appear only once. Trimming took off 1 base at V and 0 bases at J, with 14 bases between the two ends. Germline CDR1 reads SGHRS; CDR2 reads YFSETQ. This CDR3 region has 17 residues. Material: PBMCs, obtained around atezolizumab (anti-PD-L1) treatment. The V gene is TRBV5-1, the J gene TRBJ1-3; D gene unclear. The receptor comes from a man aged 45-65 years with urothelial cancer. CDR3 nucleotide sequence: TGCGCCAGCAGCTTGACGCCAGGCGTTAGCTCTGGAAACACCATATATTTT. Its translation is CASSLTPGVSSGNTIYF.